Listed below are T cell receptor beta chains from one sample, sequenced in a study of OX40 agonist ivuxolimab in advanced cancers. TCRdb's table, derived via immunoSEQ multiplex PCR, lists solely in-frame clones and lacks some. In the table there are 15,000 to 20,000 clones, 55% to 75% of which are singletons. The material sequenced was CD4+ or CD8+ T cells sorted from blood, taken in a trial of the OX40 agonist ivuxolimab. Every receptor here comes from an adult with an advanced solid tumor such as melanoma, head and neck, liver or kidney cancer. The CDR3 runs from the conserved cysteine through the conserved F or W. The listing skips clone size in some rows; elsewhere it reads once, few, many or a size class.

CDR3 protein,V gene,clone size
CASKRTGPQETQYF,TRBV11-2,.
CASSFSYEQYF,TRBV7-8,few
CASSGGTSGNEQFF,TRBV5-8,.
CASSGRDSSGANVLTF,TRBV5-4,once
CASSPQWTGPNTEAFF,TRBV28,.
CAWSLGAFYGYTF,TRBV30,.
CASSLTGIETQYF,TRBV28,.
CASSWGGVGTEAFF,TRBV28,.
CASSQGWASARSEQYF,TRBV4-3,.
CASTNYGGNQPQHF,TRBV28,.
CASSVGLAASTDTQYF,TRBV9,.
CASSQASGGSTDTQYF,TRBV4-1,.
CTSSQPYSYEQYF,TRBV1,.
CASSHPSLNTEAFF,TRBV5-6,.
CASSYVSDQETQYF,TRBV6-5,.
CASSPGGPGELFF,TRBV6-5,.
CASSDPNSPLHF,TRBV2,.
CASSRDIDGYTF,TRBV9,.
CASRELDSNQPQHF,TRBV27,once
CASSFEQIQETQYF,TRBV28,once
CASSLRIQETQYF,TRBV7-9,.
CASSQGRTGHGYTF,TRBV4-1,few